This T cell receptor (beta chain) was captured by sequencing in a study of blood T cell repertoires in COVID-19. Study in general: Researchers got acute and convalescent COVID-19 samples from the United States, Italy and Spain. T cells, B-cell-depleted T cells, or PBMCs provided the cDNA or gDNA that served as material.

CDR1 is LNHNV, CDR2 YYDKDF, per germline (reference sequence). V was cut by 5 bases and J by 3 bases, with 14 bases left in between. This CDR3 has 15 amino acids. Per the original data handling: The assay estimated nucleated cells by amplifying reference gene primers. Here immunoSEQ multiplex PCR was the method, and the copy in TCRdb shows in-frame clones only, minus some. That table gives V, J and clone size, and the DNA gave D and trimming. The sample lists more than 200,000 clones; about nine tenths were seen once. The TCR sequence derives from a woman in her 50s with acute or convalescent COVID-19. This rearrangement joins TRBV15 to TRBJ2-1; perhaps TRBD2 as D (6 bases). Sequenced material: peripheral blood. The CDR3 spells CATSAGTKHYNEQFF. The CDR3 region has the DNA TGTGCCACCAGCGCGGGAACGAAGCACTACAATGAGCAGTTCTTC.